Each of the 3 T cell receptor beta chains below was sequenced from the same sample in a study of blood T cell repertoires in COVID-19. The table came from immunoSEQ multiplex PCR; TCRdb's copy has only in-frame clones and leaves some out. The data contain roughly 260,000 clones, about 88% of them seen just once; the ten biggest clones take up 10% to 12%. Material for sequencing was peripheral blood. These receptors all come from a young woman with COVID-19, enrolled during active disease.

The sample holds a few counts of this clone. V and J are TRBV28 and TRBJ1-5, with D possibly matching TRBD1 (6 bases). The CDR3 runs 13 residues. Trimming took 4 bases from V and 6 from J, leaving 10 bases between them. CDR1 and CDR2 (germline): MDHEN, SYDVKM. Here the CDR3 reads CASSSGDGQPQHF. CDR3 sequence (DNA): TGTGCCAGCAGTTCAGGGGACGGTCAGCCCCAGCATTTT.

The chain links TRBV30 to TRBJ1-2; D is perhaps TRBD1 (5 bases). This CDR3 contains 12 residues. Trimming removed 1 base at V and 5 bases at J, with 8 bases between. The germline V gene encodes CDR1 GTSNPN and CDR2 SVGIG (reference sequence). The CDR3 bases are TGTGCCTGGAGTGGTGGGGGGTATGGCTACACCTTC. Translated, it gives CAWSGGGYGYTF.

This clone came up once. This chain joins TRBV19 and TRBJ1-5, with D tentatively TRBD1 (5 bases). CDR1 is LNHDA and CDR2 is SQIVND in the germline V gene (reference sequence). This CDR3 is built from 12 residues. With 8 bases removed from V and 4 bases from J, the gap between germline ends came to 9 bases. CDR3 sequence: CASAGGNQPQHF. For the CDR3, the DNA is TGTGCCAGTGCGGGGGGGAATCAGCCCCAGCATTTT.